The entry below describes one T cell receptor beta chain. This entry comes from a study of blood T cell repertoires in COVID-19. Losses at the gene ends were 5 bases for V and 7 bases for J; bases not matched to a gene: 10. Germline assignment: CDR1 SGHVS and CDR2 FNYEAQ. The CDR3 is 15 amino acids. Per the original methods: From reference gene primer amplification, estimates of nucleated cell counts were derived. Sequenced by immunoSEQ multiplex PCR; TCRdb stores in-frame clones only, minus some. Clone size and the V and J calls come from that table; the DNA yielded D and trimming. The sample shows roughly 73,000 clones, around 78% of them seen only once.

The sequence was collected from a human donor in a cohort sampled during active COVID-19. Sequenced sample: peripheral blood. The chain has TRBV7-6 and TRBJ1-4, with TRBD1 matching over 7 bases. CDR3 DNA: TGTGCCAGCAGCATACAGGGGAGAGGGATTGAAAAACTGTTTTTT. It yields the protein CASSIQGRGIEKLFF.